The present entry profiles one T cell receptor beta chain with its context. Its recognized antigen is unknown. This may come from a read error, since a much larger clone is one base off. This entry belongs to a study of neurological immune-mediated disorders (dated by TCRdb to the late 2010s). In terms of the full investigation: Peripheral blood TCR-beta repertoires from patients with HTLV-I-associated myelopathy (HAM/TSP), patients with multiple sclerosis, and healthy controls were compared in the study using UMI-based sequencing. The approximately 100 TCR-beta libraries included longitudinal samples, technical triplicates and paired sorted CD4+ and CD8+ T-cell subsets alongside PBMC samples. The cohort comprised 68 subjects: about 14 HAM/TSP patients, 35 or so multiple sclerosis patients and some 20 healthy controls.

The healthy controls were volunteers from a blood bank in Maryland, USA. For unsorted PBMC libraries, 2 million PBMCs were used after storage in RNAlater at -80 degrees C until RNA extraction. Peripheral blood was subjected to Ficoll-Hypaque density gradient centrifugation to isolate PBMCs, which were then cryopreserved in liquid nitrogen. cDNA was synthesized by template-switch 5'RACE using a primer with a 10-nucleotide random unique molecular identifier that tagged each TCR transcript. Every sequencing run yielded over 180 million TCR-beta sequences covering 15-18 subjects. The RNeasy kit was used for extraction of total RNA. Using the KAPA Real-time Library Amplification kit, TCR-beta VDJ regions were amplified with primers for the TCR constant region and the 5'RACE anchor. A first PCR added sample indexes and Illumina adaptors, after which a second PCR increased the library yield. After purification with Ampure beads, the TCR product of roughly 650 bp was size-selected on a 2% E-gel SizeSelection system. Library quality was checked on a Bioanalyzer, concentration was measured with Qubit, and libraries were quantified with the Kapa Library Quantification kit before pooling. An Illumina HiSeq 2500 sequenced the libraries paired-end 2 x 150 bp. To increase sequence diversity, roughly 23-30% phiX was spiked into each library pool. Per the source publication's procedure: Quality-filtered reads were processed with the UMI-based MiGEC pipeline, and over 85% of raw TCR sequences were removed by the MiGEC pipeline during error correction. VDJ genes were aligned to IMGT germline references, and clonotypes were defined by unique CDR3 amino acid sequence plus V-J genes. Clonal expansion, Shannon diversity, and CDR3 relatedness (CalcPairwiseDistances, ClusterSamples) were evaluated with VDJtools, and phylogenetic trees were built with CLCbio workbench. Expanded clones were defined as having at least 8 unique UMIs, based on coefficient-of-variation modelling across technical triplicates. The public reads were run again by TCRdb, first through fastp at Q25 and then through MiXCR, and only productive beta chains were kept. All rows with the same CDR3 protein become a single entry with the most common DNA and genes. The V and J calls reflect TCRdb's pipeline rather than the authors' work. This sample has 70,000 to 95,000 distinct CDR3 sequences in its table, and under 20% of those were observed once. 15% to 17% of the sample comes from the top ten.

The full study reports these points: Across subjects, expanded clones never shared an identical CDR3 amino acid sequence, which suggests that the TCR-beta repertoires in every group were private. TCR clonal expansion was highest in HAM/TSP patients and lowest in MS patients, with MS patients falling below even healthy controls.

The receptor was isolated from a woman aged 40 to 50 in good health. The sequenced material came from PBMCs.

The bases are TGCAGTGCTAGAGGAAAGGACTTAAGTGTTCCAACTAATGAAAAACTGTTTTTT. Its product reads: CSARGKDLSVPTNEKLFF. The chain was built from TRBV20-1 and TRBJ1-4; too little of a D gene remains to name it. The V end loses 1 base and the J end loses 0 bases, and a stretch of 18 bases separates them. Including the terminal cysteine and phenylalanine, the CDR3 comprises 18 residues. The entry retains the CDR3 DNA only, 54 bases that are in frame from base 1. The germline V gene (reference sequence) yields DFQATT for CDR1 and SNEGSKA for CDR2.